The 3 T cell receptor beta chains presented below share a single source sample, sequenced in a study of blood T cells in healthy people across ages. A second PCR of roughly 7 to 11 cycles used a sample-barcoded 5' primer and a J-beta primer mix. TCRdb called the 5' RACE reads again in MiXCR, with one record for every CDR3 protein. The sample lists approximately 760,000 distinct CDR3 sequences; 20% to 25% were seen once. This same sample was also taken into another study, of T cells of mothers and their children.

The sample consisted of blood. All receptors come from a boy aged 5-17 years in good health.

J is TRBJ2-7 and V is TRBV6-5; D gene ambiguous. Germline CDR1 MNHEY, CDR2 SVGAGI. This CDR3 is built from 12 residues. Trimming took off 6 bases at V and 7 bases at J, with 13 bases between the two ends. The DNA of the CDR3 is TGTGCCAGCAGCCACGACTCCATGGAGCAGTACTTC. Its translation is CASSHDSMEQYF.

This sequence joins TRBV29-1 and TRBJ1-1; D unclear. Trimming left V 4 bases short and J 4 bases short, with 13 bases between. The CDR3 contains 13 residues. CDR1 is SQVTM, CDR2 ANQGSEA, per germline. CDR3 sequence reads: CSVGGRLSTEAFF. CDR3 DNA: TGCAGCGTTGGAGGACGGTTGAGCACTGAAGCTTTCTTT.

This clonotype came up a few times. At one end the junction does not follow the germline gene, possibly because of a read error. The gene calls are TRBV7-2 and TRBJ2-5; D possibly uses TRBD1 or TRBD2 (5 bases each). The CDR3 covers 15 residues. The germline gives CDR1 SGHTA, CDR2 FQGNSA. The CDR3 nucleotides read TGTGCCGGCAGCAAACGATCGGGACCCCAAGAGACCCAGTACTTC. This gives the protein CAGSKRSGPQETQYF.